Reported below is one T cell receptor beta chain. There is no known antigen for this receptor. One base away there is no much larger clone; base qualities are not given. At diagnosis, tumor, uninvolved tumor-adjacent lung and peripheral blood were collected and then preserved as a mix of FFPE and fresh-frozen material. Blood samples were analyzed as peripheral blood mononuclear cells for TCR repertoire profiling. TCR beta CDR3 regions were sequenced from DNA using the immunoSEQ Assay. The authors' pipeline ran thus. T cell density was computed as TCR beta template counts normalized to usable DNA estimated by amplifying housekeeping genes. Using the preseqR package, richness was estimated by extrapolating to 120,000 templates for tissue samples and 400,000 templates for PBMC samples. Clonality was defined as one minus Pielou's evenness. Differential abundance testing on productive amino-acid clonotypes, with a minimum total count of 5 and an alpha of 0.1, was used to identify tissue-enriched TCRs. Repertoire overlap between compartments was quantified with the Jaccard Index and Morisita Overlap Index. GLIPH grouped TCR beta CDR3s together with public tetramer-defined viral CDR3s, and a viral motif had to include at least three viral sequences and show V-gene enrichment. In its TCRdb copy, this immuneACCESS table keeps in-frame sequences only and misses some clones. Where compared with another copy, unresolved V genes explain less than half of these, and the others have no known cause. V and J calls and clone size are copied from that table; D and trimming were computed from the DNA. A total of approximately 88,000 clones appear in this sample, approximately 90% of them only once. About 4% of the sample lies in the top ten.

The sample belongs to a study of T cells in localized non-small cell lung cancer (TCRdb year 2020). In the study overall: Comparing tumors with uninvolved tumor-adjacent lungs, the study looked at the T cell repertoires of hundreds of patients with early-stage NSCLC. The cohort consisted of 200 to 250 treatment-naive NSCLC patients whose localized lung tumors had been resected. A mean age of about 66 years was recorded for the NSCLC patients, of whom under 150 were male and 85 to 110 were female. Here is what the overall study found, with its caveats: Since the design was exploratory, TCR variables were selected using unadjusted p-values with no false-discovery rate correction. Longer overall survival was associated with higher blood T cell density, whereas shorter survival was associated with higher adjacent-lung clonality. Uninvolved tumor-adjacent lung showed the highest T cell clonality, higher than tumor, which suggests more focused antigenic responses in the adjacent lung. Of the top 100 tumor clones, a median of 57 were detected in paired uninvolved adjacent lung; over 25 were also among that lung's top 100. Multi-region tumor sequencing was not performed, so intratumor heterogeneity could not be excluded.

The germline ends are 10 bases apart after V is trimmed by 1 base and J by 7 bases. CDR1 and CDR2 were assigned from the germline V gene as SGHAT and FQNNGV. Counted from cysteine to phenylalanine, this CDR3 has 13 amino acids. CDR3 DNA is the only sequence kept; it has 39 bases, read in frame from the first base. The sequence was collected from a woman aged 35 to 70 with stage II squamous cell lung carcinoma. The sequenced sample was PBMCs, obtained before any cancer treatment. The chain is made from TRBV11-2 and TRBJ1-2; TRBD1 is possibly the D segment (5 matching bases). The nucleotide sequence reads TGTGCCAGCAGCTTAGGGGGCTACTCTGGCTACACCTTC. This translates into CASSLGGYSGYTF.